These 5 T cell receptor beta chains were sequenced from one sample in a study of shared clonotypes between healthy human individuals. Assay: immunoSEQ multiplex PCR; the TCRdb copy retains only in-frame clones and omits some. The sample yields over 1.5 million clones, roughly 98% seen once. The material sequenced was naive CD4+ T cells sorted from blood. Subset indicated: CD45RA+ positively selected. These receptors all come from a young man in good health.

CDR3 nucleotides: TGTGCCAGCAGTTCCGGGACTCCCTACAATGAGCAGTTCTTC. Its protein product is CASSSGTPYNEQFF. The chain is built from TRBV2 and TRBJ2-1; D is possibly TRBD2 (6 bases). The CDR3 runs to 14 residues. V lost 5 bases, J lost 2 bases, and 10 bases lay in between. Germline V gene data show CDR1 as SNHLY and CDR2 as FYNNEI.

This chain links TRBV7-6 with TRBJ2-5; D may be TRBD2 (6 bases). The CDR3 consists of 13 residues. The V and J ends lost 4 bases and 5 bases respectively, with 11 bases between them. CDR1 and CDR2 (germline): SGHVS, FNYEAQ. In DNA, the CDR3 is TGTGCCAGCAGCTCTGGGACTCCTGAGACCCAGTACTTC. Its protein is CASSSGTPETQYF.

On this clone itself: The sample holds other DNA sequences that translate to the same CDR3. The chain has TRBV5-1 and TRBJ2-3; D unclear. Germline V gives CDR1 SGHRS, CDR2 YFSETQ. The CDR3 runs 13 residues. Trimming pared 0 bases from V and 4 bases from J, leaving 6 bases between. Here the CDR3 DNA reads TGCGCCAGCAGCTTGGGGGCCGCAGATACGCAGTATTTT. It is translated as CASSLGAADTQYF.

The rearrangement joins TRBV11-2 to TRBJ2-6, with D unclear. Germline V gene sequence: CDR1 SGHAT, CDR2 FQNNGV. Trimming cost V 5 bases and J 0 bases, with 14 bases left between them. This CDR3 region has 17 residues. The DNA for the CDR3 is TGTGCCAGCAGCCCGTCGATCGGATTCTCTGGGGCCAACGTCCTGACTTTC. This gives the protein CASSPSIGFSGANVLTF.

This clone showed up just once. The CDR3 DNA sequence: TGTGCCATCAGTGAGCCCTTAAGTAGAGCTTACGAGCAGTACTTC. It codes for CAISEPLSRAYEQYF. The rearrangement uses TRBV10-3 and TRBJ2-7; no reliable D call. Germline V gene sequence: CDR1 ENHRY, CDR2 SYGVKD. This CDR3 is 15 amino acids long. Between the trimmed V and J ends, which lost 2 bases and 4 bases, there was a span of 15 bases.